This TCR beta chain is from a study of T cell responses to AZD1222 COVID-19 vaccine. About this clone itself: Its antigen is not known.

The repertoire was sequenced with immunoSEQ multiplex PCR; TCRdb's copy has only in-frame clones and lacks some. The repertoire has about 150,000 clones, roughly 89% of them found once; the top ten carry roughly 2%. V was pared by 6 bases and J by 11 bases, with 8 bases of the junction left unmatched. This CDR3 spans 13 amino acids. Study results and limitations: Two AZD1222 doses significantly raised spike-specific TCR breadth and depth over controls. Vaccine-related CD4 TCRs covered spike, predominating at 160-218 and 743-854.

The sample was peripheral blood, taken on day 0 of AZD1222 vaccination. This receptor was obtained from an adult in good health. The chain couples TRBV12-3 or TRBV12-4 to TRBJ1-1, with TRBD1 matching 11 bases. CDR3 region: CASRDRGRGTAFF. The CDR3 bases are TGTGCCAGCAGGGACAGGGGGCGTGGGACGGCTTTCTTT.